This T cell receptor beta chain was recovered during a study of T cell responses to AZD1222 COVID-19 vaccine. General study findings and limits: White British ancestry dominated among donors, who included more females, and clonal diversity was possibly underestimated. Sampling that yielded the repertoires occurred only after the peak T cell response.

Generated by immunoSEQ multiplex PCR, the TCRdb table keeps only in-frame clones and is missing some. This sample has 65,000 to 85,000 clones, with 85% to 95% found just once. This clone has only one observation. Its target is not known. Sequences were derived from peripheral blood, sampled on day 0 of AZD1222 vaccination. The sequence was collected from an adult in good health.

The chain's CDR3 is CASSLFPTDTQYF. CDR3 bases: TGTGCCAGCAGCCTATTCCCGACAGATACGCAGTATTTT. The rearrangement links TRBV3-1 (or the pseudogene TRBV3-2) to TRBJ2-3; D is uncertain. Trimming cost V 4 bases and J 3 bases, with 8 bases left between them. CDR3 size: 13 residues. In germline, CDR1 is LGHDT, CDR2 YNNKEL (reference sequence).